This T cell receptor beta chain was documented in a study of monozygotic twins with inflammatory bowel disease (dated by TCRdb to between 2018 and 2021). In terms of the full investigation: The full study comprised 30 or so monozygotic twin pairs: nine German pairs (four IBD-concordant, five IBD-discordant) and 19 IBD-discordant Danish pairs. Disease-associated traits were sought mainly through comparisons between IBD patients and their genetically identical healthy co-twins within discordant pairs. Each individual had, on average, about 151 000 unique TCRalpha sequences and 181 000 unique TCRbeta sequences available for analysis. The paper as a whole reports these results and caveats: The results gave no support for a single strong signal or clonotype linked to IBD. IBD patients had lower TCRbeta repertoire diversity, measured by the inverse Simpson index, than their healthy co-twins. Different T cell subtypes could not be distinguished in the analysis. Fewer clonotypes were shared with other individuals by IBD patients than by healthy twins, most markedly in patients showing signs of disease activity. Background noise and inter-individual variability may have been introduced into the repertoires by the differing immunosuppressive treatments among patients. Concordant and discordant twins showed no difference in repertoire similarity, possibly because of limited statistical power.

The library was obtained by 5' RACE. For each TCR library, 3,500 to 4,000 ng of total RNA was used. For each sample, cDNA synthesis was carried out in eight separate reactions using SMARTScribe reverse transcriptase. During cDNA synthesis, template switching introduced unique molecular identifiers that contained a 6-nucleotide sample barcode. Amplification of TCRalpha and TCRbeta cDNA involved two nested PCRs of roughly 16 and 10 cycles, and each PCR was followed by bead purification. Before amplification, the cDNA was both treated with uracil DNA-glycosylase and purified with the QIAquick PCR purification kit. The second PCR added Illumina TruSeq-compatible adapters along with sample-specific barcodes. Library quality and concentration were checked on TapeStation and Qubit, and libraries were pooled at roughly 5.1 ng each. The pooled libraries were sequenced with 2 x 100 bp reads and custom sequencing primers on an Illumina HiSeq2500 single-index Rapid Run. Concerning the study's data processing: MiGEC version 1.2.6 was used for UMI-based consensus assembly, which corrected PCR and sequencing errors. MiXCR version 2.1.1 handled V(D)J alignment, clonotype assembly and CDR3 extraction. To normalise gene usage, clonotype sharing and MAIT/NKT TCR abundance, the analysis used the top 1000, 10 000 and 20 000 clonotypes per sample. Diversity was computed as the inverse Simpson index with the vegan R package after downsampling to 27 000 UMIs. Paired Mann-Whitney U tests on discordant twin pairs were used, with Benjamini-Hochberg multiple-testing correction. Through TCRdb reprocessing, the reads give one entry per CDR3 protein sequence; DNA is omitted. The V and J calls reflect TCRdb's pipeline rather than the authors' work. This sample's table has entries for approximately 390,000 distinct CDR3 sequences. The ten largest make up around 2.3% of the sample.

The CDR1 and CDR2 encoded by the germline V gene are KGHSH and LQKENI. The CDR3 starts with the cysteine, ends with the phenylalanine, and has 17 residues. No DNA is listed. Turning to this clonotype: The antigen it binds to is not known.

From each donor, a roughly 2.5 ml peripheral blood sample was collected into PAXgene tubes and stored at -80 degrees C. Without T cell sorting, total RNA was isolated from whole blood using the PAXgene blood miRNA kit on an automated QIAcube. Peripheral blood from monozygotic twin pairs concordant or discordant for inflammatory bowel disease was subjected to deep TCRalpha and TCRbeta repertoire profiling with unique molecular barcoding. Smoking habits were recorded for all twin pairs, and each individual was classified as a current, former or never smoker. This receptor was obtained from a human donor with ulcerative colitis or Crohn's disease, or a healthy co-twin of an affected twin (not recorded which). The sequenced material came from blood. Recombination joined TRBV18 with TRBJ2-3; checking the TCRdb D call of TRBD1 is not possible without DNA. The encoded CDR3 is CASSPPGSGGSTDTQYF.